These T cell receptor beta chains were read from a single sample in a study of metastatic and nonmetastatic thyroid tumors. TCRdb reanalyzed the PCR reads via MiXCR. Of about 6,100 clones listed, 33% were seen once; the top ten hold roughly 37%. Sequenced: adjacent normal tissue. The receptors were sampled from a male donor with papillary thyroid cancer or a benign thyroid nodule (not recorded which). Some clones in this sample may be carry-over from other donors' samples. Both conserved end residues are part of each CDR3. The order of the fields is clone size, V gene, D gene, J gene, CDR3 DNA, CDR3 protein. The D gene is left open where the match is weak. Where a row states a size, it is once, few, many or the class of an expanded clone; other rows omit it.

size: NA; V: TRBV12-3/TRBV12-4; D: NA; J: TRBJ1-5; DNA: TGTGCCAGCGGTCCTAGCAATCAGCCCCAGCATTTT; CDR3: CASGPSNQPQHF
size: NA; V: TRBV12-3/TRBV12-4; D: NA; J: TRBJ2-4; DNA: TGTGCCAGCAGTTTAGGGACAGACAAAAACATTCAGTACTTC; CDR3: CASSLGTDKNIQYF
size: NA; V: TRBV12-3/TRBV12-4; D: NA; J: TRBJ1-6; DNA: TGTGCCAGCAGTTTAGCGCGTGGAATCAGGGGAGATTCACCCCTCCACTTT; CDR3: CASSLARGIRGDSPLHF
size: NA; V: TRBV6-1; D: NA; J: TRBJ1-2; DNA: TGTGCCAGCAGTCCCATGGGGGTTGGCTACACCTTC; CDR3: CASSPMGVGYTF
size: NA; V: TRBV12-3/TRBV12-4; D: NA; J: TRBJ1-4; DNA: TGTGCCAGCAACCTCAGTGAGACTAATCAAAAACTGTTTTTT; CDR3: CASNLSETNQKLFF
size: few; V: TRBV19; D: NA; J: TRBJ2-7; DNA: TGTGCCAGTAGTACCTTAATTTCGTACGGCGGCTCCTACGAGCAGTACTTC; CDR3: CASSTLISYGGSYEQYF
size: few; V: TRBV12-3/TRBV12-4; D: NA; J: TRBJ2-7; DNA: TGTGCCAGCAGTTTAGCGCAAGGGCACGAGCAGTACTTC; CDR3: CASSLAQGHEQYF
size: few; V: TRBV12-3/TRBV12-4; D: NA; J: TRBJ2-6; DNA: TGTGCCAGCAGTTTAAAGGCTAGCCACTCTGGGGCCAACGTCCTGACTTTC; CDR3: CASSLKASHSGANVLTF
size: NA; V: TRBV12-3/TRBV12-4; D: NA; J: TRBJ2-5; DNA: TGTGCCAGCAATCGAATCGGGAGAGGGGAGACCCAGTACTTC; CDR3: CASNRIGRGETQYF
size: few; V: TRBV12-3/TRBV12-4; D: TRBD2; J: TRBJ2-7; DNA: TGTGCCAGCAGCGACGGACTAGCGGGACCCCCCTACGAGCAGTACTTC; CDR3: CASSDGLAGPPYEQYF
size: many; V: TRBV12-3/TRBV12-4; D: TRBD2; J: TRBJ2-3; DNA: TGTGCCAGCAGGGCGGGAGGGCCGGTAGATACGCAGTATTTT; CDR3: CASRAGGPVDTQYF
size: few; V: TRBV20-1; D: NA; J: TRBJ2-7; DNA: TGCAGTGCTAGGGGGTGGGTAGGGGGAGCTTACGAGCAGTACTTC; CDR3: CSARGWVGGAYEQYF
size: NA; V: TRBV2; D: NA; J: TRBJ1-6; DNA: TGTGCCAGCAGTCGTGAGGGCGATAATTCACCCCTCCACTTT; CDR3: CASSREGDNSPLHF
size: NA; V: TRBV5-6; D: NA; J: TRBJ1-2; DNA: TGTGCCAGCAGTTCCTCGGGACTTTATGGCTACACCTTC; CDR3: CASSSSGLYGYTF
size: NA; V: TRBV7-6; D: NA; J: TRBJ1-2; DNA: TGTGCCAGCAGCCTGGACGAGAACTATGGCTACACCTTC; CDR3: CASSLDENYGYTF
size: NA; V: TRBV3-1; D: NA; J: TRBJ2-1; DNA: TGTGCCAGCAGCCAAGATCGTAGTGGGAGTTCGAGCTCCTACAATGAGCAGTTCTTC; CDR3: CASSQDRSGSSSSYNEQFF
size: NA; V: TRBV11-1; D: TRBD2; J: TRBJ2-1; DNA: TGTGCCATCATCCATGGACTAGCGGGGGGGCCGGGTGGTGAGCAGTTCTTC; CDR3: CAIIHGLAGGPGGEQFF
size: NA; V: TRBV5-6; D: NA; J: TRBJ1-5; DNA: TGTGCCAGCAGCTTTTTTGAAGGGGACAATCAGCCCCAGCATTTT; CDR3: CASSFFEGDNQPQHF
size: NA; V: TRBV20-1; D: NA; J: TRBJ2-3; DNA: TGCAGTGGGGCCCACGGCCAGACAGATACGCAGTATTTT; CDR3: CSGAHGQTDTQYF
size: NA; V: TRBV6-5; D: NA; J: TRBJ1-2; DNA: TGTGCCAGCAGTCACCGGCGGCCGGAAGAAGGCTACACCTTC; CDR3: CASSHRRPEEGYTF
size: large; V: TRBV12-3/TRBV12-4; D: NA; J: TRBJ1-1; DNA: TGTGCCAGCAGTTCGTACCAGGGCACTGAAGCTTTCTTT; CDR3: CASSSYQGTEAFF
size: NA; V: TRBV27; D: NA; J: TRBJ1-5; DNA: TGTGCCAGCAGTTTATCGAATAGCCAGCCCCAGCATTTT; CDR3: CASSLSNSQPQHF
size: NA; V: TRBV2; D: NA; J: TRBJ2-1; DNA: TGTGCCAGCAGAGACTTGGACATGCCAGGCTCTAATGAGCAGTTCTTC; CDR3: CASRDLDMPGSNEQFF
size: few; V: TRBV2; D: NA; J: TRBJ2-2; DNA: TGTGCCAGCACCCCCAGTGGAGGGGCGGTCGGGGAGCTGTTTTTT; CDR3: CASTPSGGAVGELFF
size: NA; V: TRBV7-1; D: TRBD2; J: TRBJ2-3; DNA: TGTGCCAGCAGCTCGACTAGCGGGGGGGCCAATCCCAGCACAGATACGCAGTATTTT; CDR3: CASSSTSGGANPSTDTQYF
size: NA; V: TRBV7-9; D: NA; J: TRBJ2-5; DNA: TGTGCCAGCAGTGGGGAGACCCAGTACTTC; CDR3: CASSGETQYF
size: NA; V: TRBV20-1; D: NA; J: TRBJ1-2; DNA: TGCAGTGCTAGAGATCCGAACTCCCTATATGGCTATGGCTACACCTTC; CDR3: CSARDPNSLYGYGYTF
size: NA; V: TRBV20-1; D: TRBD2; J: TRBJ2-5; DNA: TGCAGTGCTAGAGATACTAGCGGGAGAGAGACCCAGTACTTC; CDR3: CSARDTSGRETQYF